The entry below gives a single TCR beta chain sequence along with its context. Its antigen remains unknown. Other DNA sequences in this sample translate to the same CDR3. After more than five days with irradiated graft donor PBMCs, CFSE-labeled recipient PBMCs were FACS-sorted. The sample is drawn from a study of Tregs in tolerant kidney transplant recipients. General study results and limits: Few patients were studied, so findings need validation in larger groups. Biological reproducibility was not directly addressed, but technical replication error appeared minimal. The most relevant donor-specific Treg TCRbeta repertoire apparently came from expansion with activated donor B cells.

Sequencing was performed with immunoSEQ multiplex PCR; in TCRdb, only in-frame clones are kept and a portion is missing. This sample has 15,000 to 19,000 clones, with about 53% found just once. In germline, CDR1 is MDHEN, CDR2 SYDVKM. CDR3 length equals 15 residues. V lost 1 base and J lost 5; bases outside the gene matches: 1. The sequencing used CD4+ T cells from blood cultured with allogeneic cells, collected before the transplant. V usage is TRBV28 and J usage is TRBJ1-6, with 8 bases identical to TRBD1. The source is a human patient who received a combined kidney and bone marrow transplant. CDR3 sequence: CASSLSDRDNSPLHF. CDR3 DNA: TGTGCCAGCAGTTTATCGGACAGGGATAATTCACCCCTCCACTTT.